What follows are 23 T cell receptor beta chains derived from one specimen sequenced in a study of spatial heterogeneity in lung cancer. Time point in this sample: sample taken at primary tumor resection. TCRdb re-analysed the 5' RACE reads in MiXCR, keeping a single row per CDR3 protein. Of approximately 15,000 distinct CDR3 sequences detected, about 3.6% appear once; the ten largest clones hold just over 9.5%. The starting material was normal lung tissue next to the tumor, obtained at surgery. The receptors were gathered from a male donor with early-stage non-small cell lung cancer.

This clonotype was recorded at least ten times. This beta chain represents an off-target read in a library built for alpha chains; its size is of limited meaning. The J gene is TRBJ1-5, the V gene TRBV6-1, with 9 bases identical to TRBD1. Germline CDR1 is MNHNS and CDR2 is SASEGT. With V trimmed by 4 bases and J by 0 bases, 7 bases remained unmatched. The CDR3 contains 17 residues. The CDR3 loop is CASSGGTGLDSNQPQHF. DNA for the CDR3: TGTGCCAGCAGTGGAGGGACAGGGTTAGATAGCAATCAGCCCCAGCATTTT.

This clonotype was found many times. This beta chain is a stray read from a library made for alpha chains; its abundance is not meaningful. The CDR3, as DNA: TGTGCCAGCAGCTTACGCAGCAACACCGGGGAGCTGTTTTTT. This translates into CASSLRSNTGELFF. V is TRBV7-8 and J is TRBJ2-2; no clear D gene. V lost 2 bases to trimming and J lost 2 bases, with 6 bases between them. The CDR3 covers 14 residues. Germline V gene lookup returns CDR1 SGHVS and CDR2 FQNEAQ.

This clonotype was detected ten times or more. This beta chain is a stray read from a library made for alpha chains; its abundance is not meaningful. The chain recombines TRBV12-3 or TRBV12-4 with TRBJ1-2; D call uncertain. V was trimmed by 1 base and J by 4 bases, leaving 10 bases between them. There are 14 residues in the CDR3. The CDR3 sequence is CASSLEAEPYGYTF. DNA for the CDR3: TGTGCCAGCAGTTTAGAGGCAGAACCCTATGGCTACACCTTC.

In this sample, this clonotype turned up many times. This beta chain is an off-target read within a library intended for alpha chains, so its frequency means little. V is TRBV6-9 and J is TRBJ1-6; a weak D match, TRBD1 (5 bases). Germline loops: CDR1 MNHGY, CDR2 SVAAGI. Trimming left V 11 bases short and J 8 bases short, with 16 bases between. This CDR3 region has 13 residues. The CDR3 sequence is CAGPDPGDSPLHF. The CDR3 DNA is TGTGCCGGACCGGACCCGGGGGATTCACCCCTCCACTTT.

This clonotype was detected ten times or more. This beta chain turned up in a library designed for alpha chains; as an off-target read, its abundance says little. The genes are TRBV7-9 and TRBJ1-1, with 9 bases that match TRBD1. V lost 4 bases and J lost 3; bases outside the gene matches: 6. Germline CDR1 SEHNR, CDR2 FQNEAQ (reference sequence). The CDR3 contains 15 residues. CDR3 coding DNA: TGTGCCAGCAGCTCCGGGACAGGGATTGACACTGAAGCTTTCTTT. Translating it yields CASSSGTGIDTEAFF.

This clonotype was observed at least ten times. Little can be read into the size of this beta chain, an off-target read in a library designed for alpha chains. The V and J genes are TRBV2 and TRBJ1-4, with D unresolved. The CDR3 totals 14 residues. Germline assignment: CDR1 SNHLY and CDR2 FYNNEI. Trimming removed 3 bases from V and 7 bases from J, with 12 bases in between. The CDR3 region is CASSDGGRVEKLFF. The DNA of the CDR3 is TGTGCCAGCAGTGATGGAGGGAGGGTTGAAAAACTGTTTTTT.

This clonotype has ten or more counts. This beta chain appears as a stray read in a library generated for alpha chains; its size is not informative. The chain recombines TRBV5-1 with TRBJ2-1; 7 nucleotides agree with TRBD1. The trim removed 4 bases at V and 3 bases at J, leaving 4 bases unmatched. This CDR3 is 14 amino acids long. Germline-derived CDR1 and CDR2 are SGHRS and YFSETQ. The CDR3 nucleotides read TGCGCCAGCAGCCCGGGACAGATCTACAATGAGCAGTTCTTC. This sequence encodes CASSPGQIYNEQFF.

This clonotype was recorded many times. A junction end diverges from the germline sequence, so it may reflect a read error. Being off target in a library aimed at alpha chains, this beta chain has a size of little meaning. This chain uses TRBV19 with TRBJ2-7, with 12 positions matching TRBD2. This CDR3 comprises 15 residues. Germline loops: CDR1 LNHDA, CDR2 SQIVND (reference sequence). CDR3 loop: CASSTSPSGRAVYHF. The CDR3 DNA sequence: TGTGCCAGTAGTACTTCTCCTAGCGGGAGGGCCGTCTATCACTTC.

This clonotype showed up many times. This beta chain came through as a stray read in a library set up for alpha chains, and its size says little. The V call is TRBV2, the J call TRBJ1-5; D is unresolved. The germline CDR1 and CDR2 sequences are SNHLY and FYNNEI. This CDR3 has 12 amino acids. Trimming took off 3 bases at V and 4 bases at J, with 4 bases between the two ends. For the CDR3, the DNA is TGTGCCAGCAGTGAGTGGAATCAGCCCCAGCATTTT. Its translation: CASSEWNQPQHF.

This clonotype was counted at least ten times. Little can be read into the size of this beta chain, an off-target read in a library designed for alpha chains. The chain recombines TRBV5-1 with TRBJ2-1; D uncertain. Deletions cut 4 bases from V and 0 bases from J, with 17 bases between. Germline-derived CDR1 and CDR2 are SGHRS and YFSETQ. The CDR3 covers 17 residues. CDR3 amino acids: CASSPLGVSSSYNEQFF. Written as DNA, the CDR3 is TGCGCCAGCAGCCCCCTTGGAGTGTCGAGCTCCTACAATGAGCAGTTCTTC.

On this clonotype itself: Because the library targeted alpha chains, this beta chain is an off-target read whose size means little. The chain joins TRBV11-2 to TRBJ2-7; D is undetermined. Germline V gene sequence: CDR1 SGHAT, CDR2 FQNNGV. The CDR3 sequence is 11 residues long. The ends were cut back, 5 bases at V and 4 bases at J, with 6 bases in the middle. Here the CDR3 reads CASSANYEQYF. The DNA of the CDR3 is TGTGCCAGCAGCGCGAATTACGAGCAGTACTTC.

This clonotype appeared many times. Found in a library prepared for alpha chains, this beta chain is an off-target read, and its abundance has little meaning. This chain uses TRBV20-1 with TRBJ2-3; TRBD2 matches 10 bases. The CDR3 runs to 19 residues. The germline gives CDR1 DFQATT, CDR2 SNEGSKA (reference sequence). The V gene end was trimmed by 4 bases and the J gene end by 5 bases; junction bases not matched to a gene: 21. The CDR3 coding sequence is TGCAGTGCTACCCTGGGACTAGCGTTTTCCCCGGGCGGCCAAGATACGCAGTATTTT. The encoded protein is CSATLGLAFSPGGQDTQYF.

The table lists this clonotype with many counts. This beta chain is a stray read from a library made for alpha chains; its abundance is not meaningful. The chain is built from TRBV6-5 and TRBJ2-7; D remains ambiguous. Trimming left V 6 bases short and J 0 bases short, with 9 bases between. The CDR3 runs 13 residues. Germline V CDR1 and CDR2: MNHEY, SVGAGI. CDR3 nucleotides: TGTGCCAGCAGCCTGAGGAACTCCTACGAGCAGTACTTC. Protein: CASSLRNSYEQYF.

This clonotype was seen ten or more times. As an off-target read in a library built for alpha chains, this beta chain has a frequency of little significance. The CDR3, as DNA: TGCAGCGTTCTGACTGGCTCCCGACTGTTTTTT. Its translation is CSVLTGSRLFF. The rearrangement links TRBV29-1 to TRBJ1-4; D is unclear. Germline V lookup: CDR1 SQVTM, CDR2 ANQGSEA. V lost 5 bases and J lost 13, with 14 bases in between. The CDR3 has 11 residues.

This clonotype came up many times. This beta chain is off target for a library built for alpha chains, so its abundance means little. The chain has TRBV20-1 and TRBJ1-2; perhaps TRBD1 as D (6 bases). CDR3 length equals 13 residues. Germline lookup yields CDR1 DFQATT and CDR2 SNEGSKA (reference sequence). Trimming left V 5 bases short and J 4 bases short, with 14 bases between. The CDR3 coding sequence is TGCAGTGCTCCAGGACAGACTCTCTATGGCTACACCTTC. Amino acids: CSAPGQTLYGYTF.

This clonotype was seen repeatedly, ten times or more. This beta chain is a stray read from a library made for alpha chains; its abundance is not meaningful. CDR3 protein: CASSEASWSGTRNQPQHF. Written as DNA, the CDR3 is TGTGCCAGCAGTGAAGCGTCTTGGAGCGGGACACGGAATCAGCCCCAGCATTTT. The V gene is TRBV6-1, the J gene TRBJ1-5; tentative D call: TRBD1 (6 bases). The CDR3 spans 18 residues. V was trimmed by 0 bases and J by 4 bases, leaving 19 bases between them. Germline lookup yields CDR1 MNHNS and CDR2 SASEGT.

This clonotype was recorded at least ten times. Since the library was made to target alpha chains, this beta chain is a stray read and its abundance is not meaningful. This sequence joins TRBV6-5 and TRBJ2-1; 11 bases agree with TRBD2. Germline values: CDR1 MNHEY, CDR2 SVGAGI. Unmatched junction bases numbered 3, after V lost 0 bases and J lost 2 bases. This CDR3 comprises 17 residues. The chain's CDR3 is CASSYSGTSGPYNEQFF. In DNA, the CDR3 is TGTGCCAGCAGTTACTCGGGGACTAGCGGCCCCTACAATGAGCAGTTCTTC.

This clonotype was seen at least ten times. This beta chain lies outside the target of a library built for alpha chains; its clone size means little. This sequence joins TRBV10-2 and TRBJ1-6, with TRBD1 as a possible D gene (5 bases). Deletions cut 10 bases from V and 8 bases from J, with 15 bases between. Germline CDR1 WSHSY, CDR2 SAAADI. The CDR3 extends over 13 amino acids. The chain's CDR3 is CATRPKGDSPLHF. In nucleotides, the CDR3 is TGCGCCACCCGGCCGAAAGGGGATTCACCCCTCCACTTT.

This clonotype has more than one count but fewer than ten. An end of the junction differs from the germline gene, which may be a read error. Since the library was made to target alpha chains, this beta chain is a stray read and its abundance is not meaningful. The J gene is TRBJ2-3, the V gene TRBV12-3 or TRBV12-4; TRBD1 might be the D (5 bases). The CDR3 contains 12 residues. The CDR3 coding sequence is TGTGCCAGCAGTCAGGGATTGGATACGCGGTATTTT. Its protein is CASSQGLDTRYF.

This clonotype has at least ten counts. Being off target in a library aimed at alpha chains, this beta chain has a size of little meaning. The gene calls are TRBV3-1 and TRBJ1-1; tentative D call: TRBD1 (5 bases). V was trimmed by 5 bases and J by 11 bases, leaving 18 bases between them. The germline V gene has CDR1 LGHDT and CDR2 YNNKEL (reference sequence). This CDR3 is 13 amino acids long. CDR3 sequence: CASSSRQGAGAFF. CDR3 DNA sequence: TGTGCCAGCAGCTCAAGGCAGGGCGCGGGGGCTTTCTTT.

This clonotype was observed at least ten times. The library was prepared for alpha chains; this beta chain is a stray read, so its frequency means little. The V and J genes are TRBV5-1 and TRBJ1-2; the D gene is possibly TRBD1 (6 bases). V was clipped by 4 bases and J by 6 bases, with 22 bases between them. This CDR3 is built from 16 residues. CDR1 is SGHRS and CDR2 is YFSETQ in the germline V gene. The CDR3 nucleotides are TGCGCCAGCAGCCCAGTGACACTGGTGTACAGGGATGGCTACACCTTC. Protein: CASSPVTLVYRDGYTF.

This clonotype was seen at least ten times. Because the library targeted alpha chains, this beta chain is an off-target read whose size means little. The chain employs TRBV4-1 and TRBJ1-5; D not certain. The CDR3 sequence is 16 residues long. Trimming took 4 bases from V and 0 from J, leaving 13 bases between them. Germline V lookup: CDR1 MGHRA, CDR2 YSYEKL. The CDR3 bases are TGCGCCAGCAGCCCACTGGCGGGTAATAGCAATCAGCCCCAGCATTTT. Encoded protein: CASSPLAGNSNQPQHF.

This clonotype has ten or more counts. In a library made to pick up alpha chains, this beta chain is a stray read with a size that means little. The chain couples TRBV9 to TRBJ2-7; D is ambiguous. Germline CDR1 SGDLS, CDR2 YYNGEE. This CDR3 region has 11 residues. V was trimmed by 3 bases and J by 2 bases, leaving 3 bases between them. This CDR3 is CASSGPYEQYF. CDR3 nucleotide sequence: TGTGCCAGCAGCGGTCCCTACGAGCAGTACTTC. The full variable domain, in which reference TRBV9 and TRBJ2-7 provide the parts outside the CDR3, is DSGVTQTPKHLITATGQRVTLRCSPRSGDLSVYWYQQSLDQGLQFLIQYYNGEERAKGNILERFSAQQFPDLHSELNLSSLELGDSALYFCASSGPYEQYFGPGTRLTVT.